The 15 T cell receptor beta chains reported below all come from one sample, sequenced in a study of blood T cell repertoires in COVID-19. Sequencing was performed with immunoSEQ multiplex PCR; in TCRdb, only in-frame clones are kept and a portion is missing. The data hold just over 150,000 clones, with approximately 92% observed a single time. Sequences were obtained from peripheral blood. The receptors stem from a woman aged 45-60 years with acute or convalescent COVID-19.

The chain has TRBV2 and TRBJ2-3, with D unresolved. V was cut by 4 bases and J by 0 bases, with 11 bases left in between. Germline lookup yields CDR1 SNHLY and CDR2 FYNNEI. This CDR3 has 15 amino acids. Written as DNA, the CDR3 is TGTGCCAGCAGTGTGGCGGTACTTAGCACAGATACGCAGTATTTT. Amino acids: CASSVAVLSTDTQYF.

CDR3 amino acids: CASSVGGTTGNTIYF. The CDR3 DNA follows: TGTGCCAGCAGCGTTGGCGGGACTACTGGAAACACCATATATTTT. The rearrangement joins TRBV3-1 (or the pseudogene TRBV3-2) to TRBJ1-3, with D possibly being TRBD1 (5 bases). This CDR3 spans 15 amino acids. V lost 5 bases, J lost 2 bases, and 13 bases lay in between. Germline lookup yields CDR1 LGHDT and CDR2 YNNKEL (reference sequence).

V is TRBV7-3 and J is TRBJ2-1, with TRBD1 matching 9 bases. The CDR3 sequence is 15 residues long. Germline values: CDR1 SGHTA, CDR2 FQGTGA. The junction had 7 bases not matched to a gene; V was cut back by 3 bases and J by 7 bases. The CDR3 bases are TGTGCCAGCAGCTTCTCCGGACAGGGGTTAAATGAGCAGTTCTTC. This codes for CASSFSGQGLNEQFF. The full variable domain, in which reference TRBV7-3 and TRBJ2-1 provide the parts outside the CDR3, is GAGVSQTPSNKVTEKGKYVELRCDPISGHTALYWYRQSLGQGPEFLIYFQGTGAADDSGLPNDRFFAVRPEGSVSTLKIQRTERGDSAVYLCASSFSGQGLNEQFFGPGTRLTVL.

V gene TRBV20-1 combines with J gene TRBJ1-1; D ambiguous. The CDR3 totals 11 residues. V lost 6 bases and J 2 bases, leaving 7 bases between the germline ends. Germline loops: CDR1 DFQATT, CDR2 SNEGSKA (reference sequence). This CDR3 is CSAGRNTEAFF. The CDR3 DNA sequence: TGCAGTGCGGGCCGTAACACTGAAGCTTTCTTT.

This clone was observed a few times. The gene calls are TRBV7-9 and TRBJ2-5; D is perhaps TRBD2 (6 bases). The CDR3 loop spans 15 amino acids. Germline V gene lookup returns CDR1 SEHNR and CDR2 FQNEAQ (reference sequence). Deletions cut 6 bases from V and 1 base from J, with 15 bases between. The chain's CDR3 is CASSSWRGPQETQYF. CDR3 nucleotides: TGTGCCAGCAGTTCGTGGAGGGGTCCCCAAGAGACCCAGTACTTC.

The V gene is TRBV7-2, the J gene TRBJ1-2; no clear D. Trimming took off 6 bases at V and 7 bases at J, with 6 bases between the two ends. Germline CDR1 reads SGHTA; CDR2 reads FQGNSA. The CDR3 length is 10 residues. CDR3 nucleotide sequence: TGTGCCAGCAGTTCGTTTGGCTACACCTTC. It specifies CASSSFGYTF.

The rearrangement links TRBV12-5 to TRBJ2-1, with a weak D call TRBD2 (6 bases). Germline CDR1 reads LGHNT; CDR2 reads FRNRAP. Trimming left V 1 base short and J 6 bases short, with 22 bases between. The CDR3 consists of 18 residues. In DNA, the CDR3 is TGTGCTAGTGGTTTGGCCCCGAAGGGGCAGGACTACTCCAATGAGCAGTTCTTC. It specifies CASGLAPKGQDYSNEQFF. Using reference TRBV12-5 and TRBJ2-1 for the parts outside the CDR3, the full variable domain is DARVTQTPRHKVTEMGQEVTMRCQPILGHNTVFWYRQTMMQGLELLAYFRNRAPLDDSGMPKDRFSAEMPDATLATLKIQPSEPRDSAVYFCASGLAPKGQDYSNEQFFGPGTRLTVL.

J is TRBJ1-5 and V is TRBV3-1 (or the pseudogene TRBV3-2), with D possibly TRBD1 on 5 matching bases. V was clipped by 4 bases and J by 0 bases, with 10 bases between them. The CDR3 runs 15 residues. Germline CDR1 LGHDT, CDR2 YNNKEL (reference sequence). The CDR3 DNA sequence: TGTGCCAGCAGCCCGACAGTAAATAGCAATCAGCCCCAGCATTTT. This sequence encodes CASSPTVNSNQPQHF.

J is TRBJ2-2 and V is TRBV2, with 9 bases aligning to TRBD2. Germline V CDR1 and CDR2: SNHLY, FYNNEI. The J segment lost 4 bases and the V segment lost 9 bases, leaving 15 bases of the junction unmatched. The CDR3 is made up of 17 amino acids. CDR3 DNA: TGTGCCAGATCGGTCGTTATAGCGGGAGAAGGCACCGGGGAGCTGTTTTTT. Its protein is CARSVVIAGEGTGELFF.

In this sample, this clone turned up once. The chain joins TRBV19 to TRBJ2-7; TRBD2 matches 10 bases. The CDR3 spans 14 residues. Looked up from germline, CDR1 is LNHDA and CDR2 is SQIVND (reference sequence). V shed 5 bases, J shed 6 bases, and the junction held 7 bases outside the gene matches. The CDR3 nucleotides are TGTGCCAGTAGTGAAAGCGGGAGGGTCGGCGAGCAGTACTTC. Its protein product is CASSESGRVGEQYF. The full variable domain, completed using reference TRBV19 and TRBJ2-7, is DGGITQSPKYLFRKEGQNVTLSCEQNLNHDAMYWYRQDPGQGLRLIYYSQIVNDFQKGDIAEGYSVSREKKESFPLTVTSAQKNPTAFYLCASSESGRVGEQYFGPGTRLTVT.

This chain uses TRBV7-7 with TRBJ2-3; TRBD1 might be the D (6 bases). The germline CDR1 and CDR2 sequences are SSHAT and FNYEAQ (reference sequence). This CDR3 is built from 15 residues. The germline V and J ends were trimmed by 5 bases and 4 bases, with 16 bases remaining between them. The chain's CDR3 is CASSKQGRTSDTQYF. The CDR3 DNA follows: TGTGCCAGCAGCAAGCAGGGGCGAACATCAGATACGCAGTATTTT.

The chain joins TRBV5-1 to TRBJ2-1; 9 bases fit TRBD2. The CDR3 covers 15 residues. CDR1 and CDR2 (germline): SGHRS, YFSETQ. The J segment lost 10 bases and the V segment lost 0 bases, leaving 8 bases of the junction unmatched. The CDR3 reads CASSLDGGGVGEQFF. For the CDR3, the DNA is TGCGCCAGCAGCTTGGATGGCGGGGGGGTTGGGGAGCAGTTCTTC.

This clone was counted a single time. The CDR3 reads CASSYSIGGGSYEQYF. The DNA for the CDR3 is TGTGCCAGCAGTTACTCGATCGGGGGAGGGTCCTACGAGCAGTACTTC. This sequence joins TRBV6-5 and TRBJ2-7; 7 bases are a match to TRBD2. The V gene end was trimmed by 0 bases and the J gene end by 1 base; junction bases not matched to a gene: 6. The CDR3 extends over 16 amino acids. Germline values: CDR1 MNHEY, CDR2 SVGAGI.

This chain connects TRBV30 to TRBJ1-2, with 8 bases fitting TRBD1. V trimming: 7 bases; J trimming: 2 bases; junction bases outside the gene matches: 6. There are 13 residues in the CDR3. In germline, CDR1 is GTSNPN, CDR2 SVGIG (reference sequence). The CDR3: CASPDRANYGYTF. The CDR3 coding sequence is TGTGCCTCACCGGACAGGGCCAACTATGGCTACACCTTC.

The chain carries TRBV25-1 and TRBJ1-2; TRBD1 agrees at 8 bases. V was clipped by 4 bases and J by 6 bases; unmatched bases: 7. The CDR3 runs 14 residues. From germline, CDR1 is MGHDK and CDR2 SYGVNS. CDR3 loop: CASSVAGGVDGYTF. The CDR3, as DNA: TGTGCCAGCAGTGTGGCAGGGGGCGTAGATGGCTACACCTTC.